These 27 T cell receptor beta chains were sequenced from one sample in a study of shared T cell receptors in the human thymus. Repertoires were generated with immunoSEQ multiplex PCR, while TCRdb's copy carries only in-frame clones and drops some. Of more than 550,000 clones in the sample, roughly 88% were seen once. This same sample was also part of a study on human thymus T cells.

Material for sequencing was thymocytes. Every receptor here comes from a girl under three years old with a congenital heart defect.

The chain links TRBV2 to TRBJ1-1; D call uncertain. The V end was cut by 0 bases, the J end by 5 bases, with 22 bases between. CDR1 is SNHLY, CDR2 FYNNEI, per germline. CDR3 length: 18 amino acids. In nucleotides, the CDR3 is TGTGCCAGCAGTGAAGCCCGCGCCGACCCACGGAGGGCGACTGAAGCTTTCTTT. It yields the protein CASSEARADPRRATEAFF.

The chain couples TRBV13 to TRBJ2-7; TRBD1 aligns across 9 bases. With V trimmed by 3 bases and J by 2 bases, 11 bases remained unmatched. The CDR3 is 17 amino acids. CDR1 is PRHDT and CDR2 is FYEKMQ in the germline V gene (reference sequence). The chain's CDR3 is CASSLGQGTAQPYEQYF. As DNA, the CDR3 is TGTGCCAGCAGCTTGGGACAGGGTACAGCCCAACCCTACGAGCAGTACTTC.

V gene TRBV27 combines with J gene TRBJ1-6; D possibly corresponds to TRBD1 (5 bases). This CDR3 contains 19 residues. V gave up 6 bases and J gave up 4 bases, with 25 bases separating them. Germline CDR1 and CDR2: MNHEY and SMNVEV (reference sequence). CDR3 nucleotides: TGTGCCAGCAGCAATATCAGGGTACCGGTAAAGGGGTATAATTCACCCCTCCACTTT. Its protein product is CASSNIRVPVKGYNSPLHF.

The chain carries TRBV23-1 and TRBJ1-2; 7 positions agree with TRBD1. TRBV23-1 is labeled an ORF, and its function is uncertain. The J segment lost 4 bases and the V segment lost 7 bases, leaving 9 bases of the junction unmatched. The CDR3 has 14 residues. DNA for the CDR3: TGCGCCAGCACCAAGCCGGACAGGTCCTATGGCTACACCTTC. Translation: CASTKPDRSYGYTF.

The chain is built from TRBV7-9 and TRBJ2-7, with 7 nucleotides matching TRBD1. The CDR3 runs 15 residues. Trimming removed 2 bases from V and 2 bases from J; junction bases left unmatched: 6. CDR1 SEHNR and CDR2 FQNEAQ come from the germline V gene (reference sequence). CDR3 protein: CASSLLRTGPYEQYF. The CDR3 DNA is TGTGCCAGCAGCTTACTTAGGACAGGACCCTACGAGCAGTACTTC.

This chain connects TRBV27 to TRBJ1-5, with a weak D call TRBD1 (5 bases). V was clipped by 3 bases and J by 1 base, with 13 bases between them. Germline CDR1 is MNHEY and CDR2 is SMNVEV (reference sequence). The CDR3 has 16 residues. The CDR3 coding sequence is TGTGCCAGCAGTTTTCGGGGGACCGGGAGCAATCAGCCCCAGCATTTT. It encodes CASSFRGTGSNQPQHF.

V gene TRBV5-1 combines with J gene TRBJ2-3; 11 bases are shared with TRBD2. J gave up 6 bases and V 4 bases, and 7 bases lay outside the gene matches. This CDR3 is built from 15 residues. The germline CDR1 and CDR2 sequences are SGHRS and YFSETQ. The CDR3 DNA follows: TGCGCCAGCAGCGGGTCTAGCGGGGGGCCCGATACGCAGTATTTT. This translates into CASSGSSGGPDTQYF.

The chain has TRBV14 and TRBJ2-5, with 11 bases lining up with TRBD1. CDR3 length equals 18 residues. Germline CDR1 reads SGHDN; CDR2 reads FVKESK. J gave up 0 bases and V 5 bases, and 11 bases lay outside the gene matches. CDR3 nucleotide sequence: TGTGCCAGCAGCAGGACAGGGGGCATCCATTGGTACCAAGAGACCCAGTACTTC. Translated: CASSRTGGIHWYQETQYF.

This clone was counted once. The chain uses TRBV6-1 and TRBJ1-2, with 8 bases lining up with TRBD1. Germline-derived CDR1 and CDR2 are MNHNS and SASEGT. The CDR3 runs 14 residues. Losses at the gene ends were 4 bases for V and 4 bases for J; bases not matched to a gene: 5. Here the CDR3 DNA reads TGTGCCAGCAGTGTATCAGGGGGCCCCTATGGCTACACCTTC. Amino acid sequence: CASSVSGGPYGYTF.

The CDR3 sequence is CASSLAGGDGYTF. DNA for the CDR3: TGTGCCAGCAGCTTAGCAGGAGGGGATGGCTACACCTTC. The chain carries TRBV7-8 and TRBJ1-2, with D maybe TRBD1 (5 bases). V was trimmed by 0 bases and J by 6 bases, leaving 8 bases between them. Germline CDR1 reads SGHVS; CDR2 reads FQNEAQ. CDR3 size: 13 residues.

The chain carries TRBV6-5 and TRBJ1-2; D might be TRBD1 (5 bases). The CDR3 totals 14 residues. With 7 bases removed from V and 0 bases from J, the gap between germline ends came to 12 bases. Germline V CDR1 and CDR2: MNHEY, SVGAGI. The CDR3 bases are TGTGCCAGCACAGCACCAGGGACTAACTATGGCTACACCTTC. Encoded protein: CASTAPGTNYGYTF.

In DNA form, the CDR3 reads TGTGCCAGCACCTGGGACACTATTCGGACAACTAATGAAAAACTGTTTTTT. The encoded protein is CASTWDTIRTTNEKLFF. V gene TRBV28 combines with J gene TRBJ1-4; a possible D gene is TRBD1 (6 bases). V lost 7 bases to trimming and J lost 0 bases, with 18 bases between them. Germline lookup yields CDR1 MDHEN and CDR2 SYDVKM. CDR3 length equals 17 residues. The variable domain in full, with the rest retrieved from reference TRBV28 and TRBJ1-4, is DVKVTQSSRYLVKRTGEKVFLECVQDMDHENMFWYRQDPGLGLRLIYFSYDVKMKEKGDIPEGYSVSREKKERFSLILESASTNQTSMYLCASTWDTIRTTNEKLFFGSGTQLSVL.

The chain's CDR3 is CASTPGHFGDSPLHF. DNA for the CDR3: TGCGCCAGCACCCCGGGTCATTTTGGCGATTCACCCCTCCACTTT. The chain recombines TRBV5-1 with TRBJ1-6; D remains ambiguous. The V end was cut by 6 bases, the J end by 8 bases, with 18 bases between. CDR3 length: 15 amino acids. The germline V gene encodes CDR1 SGHRS and CDR2 YFSETQ.

The chain combines TRBV9 with TRBJ2-3; 16 bases line up with TRBD2. Trimming took 3 bases from V and 4 from J; bases not matched to a gene: 2. Germline V gives CDR1 SGDLS, CDR2 YYNGEE. This CDR3 comprises 16 residues. The CDR3 region is CASSAGTSGGADTQYF. In DNA form, the CDR3 reads TGTGCCAGCAGCGCTGGGACTAGCGGGGGGGCAGATACGCAGTATTTT.

The J gene is TRBJ1-1, the V gene TRBV15; 7 bases align to TRBD1. Unmatched junction bases numbered 14, after V lost 5 bases and J lost 8 bases. CDR3 size: 15 residues. The germline V gene encodes CDR1 LNHNV and CDR2 YYDKDF (reference sequence). The CDR3 loop reads CATSLYSGTEMEAFF. CDR3 coding DNA: TGTGCCACCAGCTTATACTCCGGGACAGAAATGGAAGCTTTCTTT.

CDR3 nucleotides: TGTGCCAGTAGTATTCGCAGGGGGGAGGACGAAAAACTGTTTTTT. It encodes CASSIRRGEDEKLFF. The chain links TRBV19 to TRBJ1-4; 7 nucleotides match TRBD1. Unmatched junction bases numbered 9, after V lost 3 bases and J lost 8 bases. CDR3 length: 15 residues. Germline V gene data show CDR1 as LNHDA and CDR2 as SQIVND (reference sequence).

The chain is built from TRBV7-9 and TRBJ1-1, with D maybe TRBD1 (5 bases). The CDR3 has 16 residues. CDR1 and CDR2 from the germline V gene are SEHNR and FQNEAQ (reference sequence). V dropped 8 bases and J dropped 3 bases, with 22 bases sitting between them. CDR3 in amino acids: CASSRSRDERDTEAFF. The CDR3 coding sequence is TGTGCCAGCTCAAGGTCTAGGGACGAGCGGGACACTGAAGCTTTCTTT.

The DNA for the CDR3 is TGTGCTTTAGAAAGGGCTAGCGGGGGCGACCCACTAACGCAAGAGACCCAGTACTTC. Its translation is CALERASGGDPLTQETQYF. The chain links TRBV30 to TRBJ2-5; 10 bases align to TRBD2. From germline, CDR1 is GTSNPN and CDR2 SVGIG (reference sequence). CDR3 size: 19 residues.

The chain recombines TRBV5-1 with TRBJ1-4, with a weak D call TRBD1 (5 bases). The germline V gene encodes CDR1 SGHRS and CDR2 YFSETQ. The CDR3 consists of 14 residues. The V end was cut by 4 bases, the J end by 6 bases, with 13 bases between. CDR3 sequence: CASSPRAEDEKLFF. CDR3 in DNA: TGCGCCAGCAGCCCCAGGGCAGAGGATGAAAAACTGTTTTTT.

This rearrangement joins TRBV5-1 to TRBJ1-5; D uncertain. Per germline, CDR1 SGHRS and CDR2 YFSETQ. V shed 6 bases and J shed 4 bases, with 14 bases lying between them. This CDR3 is built from 14 residues. DNA for the CDR3: TGCGCCAGCACCAATTCAACGGGGAATCAGCCCCAGCATTTT. It translates to CASTNSTGNQPQHF.

A word on this clone: A read error may account for a junction end that differs from germline. This sequence joins TRBV7-7 and TRBJ2-5; TRBD2 matches 10 bases. This CDR3 contains 18 residues. Germline loops: CDR1 SSHAT, CDR2 FNYEAQ (reference sequence). CDR3 residues: CASSANIERGGFQETQYF. Here the CDR3 DNA reads TGTGCTAGCAGCGCGAACATCGAGCGGGGGGGCTTCCAAGAGACCCAGTACTTC.

The chain joins TRBV9 to TRBJ1-6; 9 bases agree with TRBD1. Trimming took 3 bases from V and 9 from J; bases not matched to a gene: 16. This CDR3 is built from 18 residues. The germline CDR1 and CDR2 sequences are SGDLS and YYNGEE. This CDR3 reads CASSANRDRVDFGSPLHF. CDR3 sequence (DNA): TGTGCCAGCAGCGCGAACCGGGACAGGGTAGATTTTGGTTCACCCCTCCACTTT. Looking up the rest from reference TRBV9 and TRBJ1-6 gives the full variable domain: DSGVTQTPKHLITATGQRVTLRCSPRSGDLSVYWYQQSLDQGLQFLIQYYNGEERAKGNILERFSAQQFPDLHSELNLSSLELGDSALYFCASSANRDRVDFGSPLHFGNGTRLTVT.

CDR3 bases: TGTGCCAGCAGCCCTACCGGGACAGCATCCTACGAGCAGTACTTC. This gives the protein CASSPTGTASYEQYF. The J gene is TRBJ2-7, the V gene TRBV28; TRBD1 agrees at 7 bases. With 6 bases clipped from V and 1 base from J, the junction kept 9 bases outside the gene matches. The germline gives CDR1 MDHEN, CDR2 SYDVKM. This CDR3 has 15 residues.

The J gene is TRBJ2-2, the V gene TRBV2, with 7 bases lining up with TRBD2. Per the germline V gene, CDR1 is SNHLY and CDR2 is FYNNEI. V was clipped by 4 bases and J by 0 bases; unmatched bases: 8. This CDR3 is built from 17 residues. The CDR3 loop reads CASSAKRGNSNTGELFF. The CDR3, as DNA: TGTGCCAGCAGTGCCAAGCGGGGAAACTCGAACACCGGGGAGCTGTTTTTT.

This chain joins TRBV19 and TRBJ1-6; 7 bases align to TRBD1. Trimming removed 3 bases from V and 10 bases from J; junction bases left unmatched: 15. This CDR3 contains 17 residues. CDR1 and CDR2 from the germline V gene are LNHDA and SQIVND (reference sequence). CDR3 sequence reads: CASSIPTGQSKRSPLHF. The CDR3 DNA is TGTGCCAGTAGTATCCCGACGGGACAGTCAAAACGCTCACCCCTCCACTTT.

The chain uses TRBV7-4 and TRBJ1-1, with 7 bases fitting TRBD1. V lost 5 bases to trimming and J lost 7 bases; unmatched junction nucleotides: 4. In germline, CDR1 is SGHVT, CDR2 SQSDAQ. The CDR3 sequence is 12 residues long. Here the CDR3 DNA reads TGTGCCAGCAGCCAAACAGGGGATGAAGCTTTCTTT. Translation: CASSQTGDEAFF.

This clone showed up just once. The chain joins TRBV7-2 to TRBJ1-1; 7 bases map to TRBD1. The CDR3 loop spans 14 amino acids. Per the germline V gene, CDR1 is SGHTA and CDR2 is FQGNSA. V dropped 5 bases and J dropped 1; count of bases not matched to a gene: 4. Here the CDR3 DNA reads TGTGCCAGCAGCAAGGGACAGCCGAACACTGAAGCTTTCTTT. Translating gives CASSKGQPNTEAFF.